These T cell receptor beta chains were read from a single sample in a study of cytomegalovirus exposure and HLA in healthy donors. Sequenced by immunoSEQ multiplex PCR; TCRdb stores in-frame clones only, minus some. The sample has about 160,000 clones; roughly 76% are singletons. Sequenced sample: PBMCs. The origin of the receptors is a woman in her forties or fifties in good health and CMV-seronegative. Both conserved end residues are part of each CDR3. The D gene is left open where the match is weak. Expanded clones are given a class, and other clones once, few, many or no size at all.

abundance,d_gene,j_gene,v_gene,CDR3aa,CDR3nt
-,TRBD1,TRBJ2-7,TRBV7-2,CASSPDRGVSYEQYF,TGTGCCAGCAGCCCGGACAGGGGGGTCTCCTACGAGCAGTACTTC
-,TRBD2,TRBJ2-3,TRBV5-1,CASSLVVGGSTDTQYF,TGCGCCAGCAGCTTGGTTGTGGGAGGGAGCACAGATACGCAGTATTTT
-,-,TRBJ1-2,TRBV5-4,CASSSTASNYGYTF,TGTGCCAGCAGCTCGACAGCCTCCAACTATGGCTACACCTTC
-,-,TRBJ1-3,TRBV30,CAWSVWGPGNTIYF,TGTGCCTGGAGTGTATGGGGGCCTGGAAACACCATATATTTT
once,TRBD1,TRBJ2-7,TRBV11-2,CASSLRQGSSEQYF,TGTGCCAGCAGCCTTAGACAGGGCAGCAGCGAGCAGTACTTC
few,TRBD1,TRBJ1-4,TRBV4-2,CASSQDRDRGVEKLFF,TGTGCCAGCAGCCAAGATCGAGACAGGGGGGTGGAAAAACTGTTTTTT
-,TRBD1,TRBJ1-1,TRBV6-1,CASRLDRGVTEAFF,TGTGCCAGCAGATTAGACAGGGGGGTTACTGAAGCTTTCTTT
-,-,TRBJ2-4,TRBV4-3,CASSQDPRGIAKNIQYF,TGCGCCAGCAGCCAAGATCCTCGGGGGATAGCCAAAAACATTCAGTACTTC
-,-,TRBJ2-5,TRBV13,CASSFIVAQETQYF,TGTGCCAGCAGCTTTATTGTAGCCCAAGAGACCCAGTACTTC
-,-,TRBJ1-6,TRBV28,CATKRGGSFRGDSPLHF,TGTGCCACTAAGCGGGGGGGCAGTTTTAGGGGGGATTCACCCCTCCACTTT
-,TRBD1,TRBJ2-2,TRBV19,CASSIMGQGNTGELFF,TGTGCCAGTAGTATAATGGGACAGGGGAACACCGGGGAGCTGTTTTTT
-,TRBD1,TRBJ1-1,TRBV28,CASSLLTGTGRHTEAFF,TGTGCCAGCAGTTTACTTACCGGGACAGGTCGTCATACTGAAGCTTTCTTT
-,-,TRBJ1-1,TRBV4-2,CASSQDRLGVNTEAFF,TGTGCCAGCAGCCAAGATCGGCTCGGGGTGAACACTGAAGCTTTCTTT
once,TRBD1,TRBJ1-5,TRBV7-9,CASSLVPGQGDSNQPQHF,TGTGCCAGCAGCTTAGTACCCGGACAGGGAGATAGCAATCAGCCCCAGCATTTT
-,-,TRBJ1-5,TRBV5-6,CASSLGPGWASNQPQHF,TGTGCCAGCAGCTTGGGTCCAGGATGGGCCAGCAATCAGCCCCAGCATTTT
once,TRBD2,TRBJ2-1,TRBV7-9,CASSPPSGLVGFF,TGTGCCAGCAGCCCGCCCTCGGGACTAGTAGGGTTCTTC
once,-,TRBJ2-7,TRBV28,CASSQDFPVHEQYF,TGTGCCAGCAGCCAGGACTTTCCCGTCCACGAGCAGTACTTC
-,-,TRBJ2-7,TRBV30,CAWSVLPYEQYF,TGTGCCTGGAGTGTACTTCCCTACGAGCAGTACTTC
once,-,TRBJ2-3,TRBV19,CASSNGRPDTQYF,TGTGCCAGTAGTAACGGGAGACCAGATACGCAGTATTTT
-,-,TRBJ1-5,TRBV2,CASRDGNNQPQHF,TGTGCCAGCAGGGACGGGAACAATCAGCCCCAGCATTTT
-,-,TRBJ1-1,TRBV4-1,CASSQGSGRRTEAFF,TGCGCCAGCAGCCAAGGATCGGGGAGGAGGACTGAAGCTTTCTTT
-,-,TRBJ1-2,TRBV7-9,CASSLAAGPRQGYTF,TGTGCCAGCAGCTTAGCGGCAGGTCCTCGACAAGGCTACACCTTC
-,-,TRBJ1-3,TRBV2,CASSVGGNSGNTIYF,TGTGCCAGCAGTGTTGGGGGCAACTCTGGAAACACCATATATTTT
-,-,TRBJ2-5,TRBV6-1,CASRLAGVETQYF,TGTGCCAGCAGGCTAGCTGGGGTAGAGACCCAGTACTTC
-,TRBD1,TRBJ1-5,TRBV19,CASTDRQGREQPQHF,TGTGCCAGTACCGACCGACAGGGGAGGGAACAGCCCCAGCATTTT
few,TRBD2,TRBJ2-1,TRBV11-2,CASSLVGGRANEQFF,TGTGCCAGCAGCTTAGTAGGCGGGAGGGCAAATGAGCAGTTCTTC
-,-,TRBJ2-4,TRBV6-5,CASSPLQGGKNIQYF,TGTGCCAGCAGTCCCCTACAGGGTGGCAAAAACATTCAGTACTTC
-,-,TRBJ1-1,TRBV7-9,CSSSSPTEAFF,TGTTCCAGCAGCTCCCCTACTGAAGCTTTCTTT
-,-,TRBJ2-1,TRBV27,CASSPRWLASYNEQFF,TGTGCCAGCAGCCCCCGGTGGCTAGCAAGCTACAATGAGCAGTTCTTC
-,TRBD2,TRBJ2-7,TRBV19,CASSSQGGGYEQYF,TGTGCCAGTAGTTCCCAGGGCGGGGGCTACGAGCAGTACTTC
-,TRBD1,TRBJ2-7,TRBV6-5,CASSYSSGTGTYEQYF,TGTGCCAGCAGTTACTCTTCCGGGACAGGGACCTACGAGCAGTACTTC
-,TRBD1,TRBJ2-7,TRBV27,CASSLPGTGSYEQYF,TGTGCCAGCAGTCTACCCGGGACAGGGAGCTACGAGCAGTACTTC
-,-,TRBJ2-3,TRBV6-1,CASSEEVGDSTDTQYF,TGTGCCAGCAGTGAAGAGGTTGGAGATAGCACAGATACGCAGTATTTT
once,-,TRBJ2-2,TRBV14,CASSETRGSTGELFF,TGTGCCAGCAGCGAGACGAGGGGGTCCACCGGGGAGCTGTTTTTT
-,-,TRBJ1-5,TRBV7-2,CASSRGRGGNQPQHF,TGTGCCAGCAGCCGGGGTCGGGGTGGCAATCAGCCCCAGCATTTT
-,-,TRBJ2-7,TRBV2,CASKGGYEQYF,TGTGCCTCTAAGGGAGGATACGAGCAGTACTTC
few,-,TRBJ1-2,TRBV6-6,CASSSYRENYGYTF,TGTGCCAGCAGCTCGTACAGGGAAAACTATGGCTACACCTTC
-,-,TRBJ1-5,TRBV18,CASSLSPDQPQHF,TGTGCCAGCTCACTGAGTCCCGATCAGCCCCAGCATTTT
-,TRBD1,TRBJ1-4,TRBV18,CASSPGTGLFF,TGTGCCAGCTCCCCCGGGACAGGGCTGTTTTTT
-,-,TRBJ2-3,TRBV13,CASSLTRTTRDTQYF,TGTGCCAGCAGCTTAACCCGGACTACCCGAGATACGCAGTATTTT
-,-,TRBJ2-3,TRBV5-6,CASSLLQTDTQYF,TGTGCCAGCAGCTTGCTCCAGACAGATACGCAGTATTTT
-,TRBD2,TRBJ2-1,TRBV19,CASSLRTSGGPEQFF,TGTGCCAGTAGTCTCCGGACTAGCGGGGGTCCCGAGCAGTTCTTC
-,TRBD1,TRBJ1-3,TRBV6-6,CASSSTGTGGRNTIYF,TGTGCCAGCAGTTCAACCGGGACAGGGGGACGAAACACCATATATTTT
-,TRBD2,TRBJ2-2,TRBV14,CASSSSGYYTGELFF,TGTGCCAGCAGTTCTAGCGGGTATTACACCGGGGAGCTGTTTTTT
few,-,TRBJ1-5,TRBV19,CASSLGYRDPPQHF,TGTGCCAGTAGCCTCGGTTACAGGGATCCGCCCCAGCATTTT
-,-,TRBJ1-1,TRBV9,CASSVDVFRGTEAFF,TGTGCCAGCAGCGTAGATGTCTTTCGAGGCACTGAAGCTTTCTTT
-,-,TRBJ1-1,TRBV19,CASSIASNTEAFF,TGTGCCAGTAGTATAGCGTCGAACACTGAAGCTTTCTTT
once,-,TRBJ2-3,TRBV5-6,CASSPVESDTQYF,TGTGCCAGCAGCCCCGTGGAGTCAGATACGCAGTATTTT
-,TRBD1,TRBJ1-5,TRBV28,CASSYRDRYLQPQHF,TGTGCCAGCAGCTACCGGGACAGATATTTGCAGCCCCAGCATTTT
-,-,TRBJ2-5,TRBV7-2,CASSLTGGQETQYF,TGTGCCAGCAGCTTAACCGGGGGGCAGGAGACCCAGTACTTC
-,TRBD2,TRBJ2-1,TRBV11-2,CASSYKPTNLAGGNDEQFF,TGTGCCAGCAGCTACAAACCCACGAACCTAGCGGGAGGTAATGATGAGCAGTTCTTC
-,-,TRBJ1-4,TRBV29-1,CSVEIRGFPDEKLFF,TGCAGCGTTGAAATTCGAGGGTTCCCGGATGAAAAACTGTTTTTT
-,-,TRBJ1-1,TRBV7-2,CASRPLGGGAGEAFF,TGTGCCAGCAGACCCTTGGGGGGGGGTGCGGGTGAAGCTTTCTTT
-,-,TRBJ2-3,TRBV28,CASSPTPAGKTDTQYF,TGTGCCAGCAGTCCGACTCCCGCGGGAAAGACAGATACGCAGTATTTT
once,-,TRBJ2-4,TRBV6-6,CASETGGAKNIQYF,TGTGCCAGCGAGACCGGGGGAGCCAAAAACATTCAGTACTTC